This passage covers 6 T cell receptor beta chains from one sample sequenced in a study of blood T cell repertoires in COVID-19. Clones were read by immunoSEQ multiplex PCR, and TCRdb kept only the in-frame ones, dropping some. The sample carries tens of thousands of clones, 85% recorded once. Sequencing was carried out using peripheral blood. Every receptor here comes from a woman aged 55-70 years with active COVID-19.

The genes are TRBV29-1 and TRBJ2-3; 7 bases fit TRBD1. The CDR3 sequence is 15 residues long. The V and J ends lost 4 bases and 4 bases, in that order; junction bases with no gene match: 11. Looked up from germline, CDR1 is SQVTM and CDR2 is ANQGSEA. This CDR3 reads CSVVGTALTADTQYF. In DNA form, the CDR3 reads TGCAGCGTTGTGGGGACAGCCCTAACAGCAGATACGCAGTATTTT.

The gene calls are TRBV5-7 and TRBJ1-5; D ambiguous. TRBV5-7 falls under the ORF class, with uncertain function. Trimming took 2 bases from V and 2 from J, leaving 14 bases between them. The CDR3 is 16 residues long. The CDR3 is CASSFSGLFRNQPQHF. As DNA, the CDR3 is TGTGCCAGCAGCTTTTCAGGCCTCTTTCGCAATCAGCCCCAGCATTTT.

The V call is TRBV28, the J call TRBJ1-3; 7 bases are a match to TRBD1. V lost 0 bases to trimming and J lost 1 base; unmatched junction nucleotides: 3. Germline loops: CDR1 MDHEN, CDR2 SYDVKM. This CDR3 has 16 residues. The CDR3 reads CASSLWTTGSGNTIYF. The CDR3 DNA reads as TGTGCCAGCAGTTTATGGACGACAGGGTCTGGAAACACCATATATTTT.

The chain couples TRBV28 to TRBJ1-1; D perhaps matches TRBD1 (5 bases). V was cut by 3 bases and J by 1 base, with 9 bases left in between. This CDR3 is 14 amino acids long. Germline V CDR1 and CDR2: MDHEN, SYDVKM. In DNA form, the CDR3 reads TGTGCCAGCAGTTTCTGGGGGGAGAACACTGAAGCTTTCTTT. Its protein is CASSFWGENTEAFF.

V and J are TRBV5-3 and TRBJ2-7, with 10 bases that match TRBD1. TRBV5-3 has ORF status, its function being uncertain. This CDR3 is 16 amino acids long. V gave up 4 bases and J gave up 5 bases; unmatched junction bases: 12. The CDR3 nucleotides are TGTGCCAGAAGCCAAGACGCCGGGACAGGGGAACACGAGCAGTACTTC. Protein sequence: CARSQDAGTGEHEQYF.

The CDR3 DNA is TGTGCCAGTAGCTTGCCGACAGGGCGGAATCAGCCCCAGCATTTT. This sequence encodes CASSLPTGRNQPQHF. This chain connects TRBV19 to TRBJ1-5, with 7 positions matching TRBD1. The trim removed 6 bases at V and 4 bases at J, leaving 9 bases unmatched. Germline CDR1 LNHDA, CDR2 SQIVND (reference sequence). This CDR3 is built from 15 residues.